This T cell receptor (beta chain) was captured by sequencing in a study of cytomegalovirus exposure and HLA in healthy donors. This PCR relied on a set of 60 Vbeta primers and 13 Jbeta primers. Sequenced by immunoSEQ multiplex PCR; TCRdb stores in-frame clones only, minus some. This sample yields about 82,000 clones, of which roughly 9.1% are seen a single time; approximately 25% belongs to the top ten. Germline V gives CDR1 MNHNS, CDR2 SASEGT. Trimming pared 2 bases from V and 3 bases from J, leaving 8 bases between. This CDR3 is 14 amino acids long. This clone was observed a handful of times. The same CDR3 is also encoded by other DNA sequences in this sample. At sampling all donors were nominally healthy, likely with unrecorded immune exposures.

This receptor was taken from a man aged 55 to 70 in good health and CMV-seropositive. The chain carries TRBV6-1 and TRBJ1-5; perhaps TRBD1 as D (5 bases). The sample consisted of PBMCs. The CDR3 here is CASSERGSNQPQHF. CDR3 DNA sequence: TGTGCCAGCAGTGAAAGGGGATCCAATCAGCCCCAGCATTTT.